The clone carrying this TCR beta chain showed up just a few times. From the RT-PCR reads, TCRdb called clonotypes with MiXCR, one entry per CDR3 protein. Of about 300,000 distinct CDR3 sequences in the sample, just over 20% were seen once. The CDR3 totals 15 residues. V lost 2 bases, J lost 0 bases, and 5 bases lay in between. The germline V gene encodes CDR1 MGHDK and CDR2 SYGVNS. The sample is drawn from a study of response to subunit inactivated influenza vaccine. The material sequenced was PBMCs from blood, taken approximately 20 months after vaccination. The chain uses TRBV25-1 and TRBJ1-6; D not certain. The TCR comes from a man aged 45 to 70 who received an inactivated influenza vaccine. The CDR3, as DNA: TGTGCCAGCAGTGAACGCGACTCCTATAATTCACCCCTCCACTTT. Protein: CASSERDSYNSPLHF.